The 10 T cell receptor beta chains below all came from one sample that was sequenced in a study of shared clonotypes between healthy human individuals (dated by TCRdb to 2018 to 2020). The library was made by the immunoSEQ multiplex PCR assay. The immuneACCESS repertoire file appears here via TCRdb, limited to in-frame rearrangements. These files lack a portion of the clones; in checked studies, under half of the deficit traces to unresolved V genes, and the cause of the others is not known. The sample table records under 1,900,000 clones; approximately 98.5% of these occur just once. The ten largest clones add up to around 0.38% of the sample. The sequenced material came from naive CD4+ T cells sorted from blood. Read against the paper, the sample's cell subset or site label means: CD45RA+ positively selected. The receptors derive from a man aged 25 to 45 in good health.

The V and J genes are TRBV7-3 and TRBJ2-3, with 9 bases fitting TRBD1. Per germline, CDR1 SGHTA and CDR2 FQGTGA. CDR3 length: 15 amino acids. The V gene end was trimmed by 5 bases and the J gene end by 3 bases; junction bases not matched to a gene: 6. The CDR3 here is CASSPTGTGTDTQYF. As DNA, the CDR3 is TGTGCCAGCAGCCCCACCGGGACAGGGACAGATACGCAGTATTTT.

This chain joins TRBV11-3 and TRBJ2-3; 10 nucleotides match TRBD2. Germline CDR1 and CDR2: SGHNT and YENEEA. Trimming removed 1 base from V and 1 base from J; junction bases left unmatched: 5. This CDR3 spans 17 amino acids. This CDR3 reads CASSLVRTSGGTDTQYF. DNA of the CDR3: TGTGCCAGCAGCTTAGTCCGGACTAGCGGAGGCACAGATACGCAGTATTTT.

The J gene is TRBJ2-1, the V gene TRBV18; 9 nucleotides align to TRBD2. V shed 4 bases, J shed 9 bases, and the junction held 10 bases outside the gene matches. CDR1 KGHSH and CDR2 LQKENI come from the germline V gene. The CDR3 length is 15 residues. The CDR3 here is CASSLQRGDVGEQFF. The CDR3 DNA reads TGTGCCAGCTCACTCCAGCGGGGGGATGTGGGTGAGCAGTTCTTC.

CDR3 loop: CASRNPGGTNTEAFF. CDR3 DNA sequence: TGTGCCAGCAGAAATCCAGGAGGGACCAACACTGAAGCTTTCTTT. The V call is TRBV6-5, the J call TRBJ1-1, with a tentative D call TRBD1 (5 bases). Per germline, CDR1 MNHEY and CDR2 SVGAGI. Trimming stripped 6 bases from V and 2 bases from J, with 16 bases between. The CDR3 is 15 amino acids.

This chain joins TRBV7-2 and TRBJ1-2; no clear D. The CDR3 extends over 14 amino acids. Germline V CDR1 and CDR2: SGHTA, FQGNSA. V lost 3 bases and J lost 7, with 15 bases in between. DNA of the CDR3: TGTGCCAGCAGCTTTGTGGGCGATCGTGGTGGCTACACCTTC. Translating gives CASSFVGDRGGYTF.

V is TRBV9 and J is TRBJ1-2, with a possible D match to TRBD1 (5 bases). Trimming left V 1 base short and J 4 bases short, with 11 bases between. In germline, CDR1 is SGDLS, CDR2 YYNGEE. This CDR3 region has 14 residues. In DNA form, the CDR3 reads TGTGCCAGCAGCGTATTGGACAATACCTATGGCTACACCTTC. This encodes CASSVLDNTYGYTF.

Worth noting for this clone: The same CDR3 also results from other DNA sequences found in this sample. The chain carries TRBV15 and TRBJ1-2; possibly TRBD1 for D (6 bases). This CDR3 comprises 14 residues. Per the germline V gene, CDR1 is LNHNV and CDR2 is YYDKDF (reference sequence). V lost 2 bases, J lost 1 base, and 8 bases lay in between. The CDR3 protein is CATSRTGRNYGYTF. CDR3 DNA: TGTGCCACCAGCAGAACAGGGCGTAACTATGGCTACACCTTC.

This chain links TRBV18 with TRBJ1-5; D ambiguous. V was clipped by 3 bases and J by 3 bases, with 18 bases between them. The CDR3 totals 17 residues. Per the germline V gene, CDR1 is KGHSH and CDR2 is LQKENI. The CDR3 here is CASSPAGNVGANQPQHF. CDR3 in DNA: TGTGCCAGCTCACCGGCGGGTAACGTTGGAGCCAATCAGCCCCAGCATTTT. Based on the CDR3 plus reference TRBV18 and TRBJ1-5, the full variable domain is NAGVMQNPRHLVRRRGQEARLRCSPMKGHSHVYWYRQLPEEGLKFMVYLQKENIIDESGMPKERFSAEFPKEGPSILRIQQVVRGDSAAYFCASSPAGNVGANQPQHFGDGTRLSIL.

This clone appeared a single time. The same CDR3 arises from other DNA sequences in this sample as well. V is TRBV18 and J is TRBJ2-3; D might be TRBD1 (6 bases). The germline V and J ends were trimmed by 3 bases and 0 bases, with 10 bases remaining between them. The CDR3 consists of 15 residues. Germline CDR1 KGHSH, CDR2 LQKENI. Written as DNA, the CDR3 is TGTGCCAGCTCACCGAGGACAGCTAGCACAGATACGCAGTATTTT. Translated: CASSPRTASTDTQYF.

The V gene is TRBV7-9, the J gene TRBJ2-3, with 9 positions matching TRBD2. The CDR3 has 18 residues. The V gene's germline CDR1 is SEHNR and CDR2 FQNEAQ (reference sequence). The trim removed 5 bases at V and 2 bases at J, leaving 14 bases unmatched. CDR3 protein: CASSPGGLAGRNTDTQYF. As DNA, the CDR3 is TGTGCCAGCAGCCCCGGGGGGCTAGCGGGGAGAAACACAGATACGCAGTATTTT.